These 8 T cell receptor beta chains share one sample of origin, sequenced in a study of shared clonotypes between healthy human individuals. Sequencing used immunoSEQ multiplex PCR; TCRdb keeps in-frame clones, though not all of them. The sample consists of over a million clones, about 84% of them appearing once. Sequenced material: memory CD4+ T cells from PBMCs. The subset: CD45RA-negative fraction. These TCRs come from a man younger than 35 in good health. Some clones in this sample may be carry-over from other donors' samples.

V gene TRBV9 combines with J gene TRBJ1-1; 8 bases are shared with TRBD1. The CDR3 contains 14 residues. J was trimmed by 1 base and V by 4 bases; bases with no gene match: 3. Germline lookup yields CDR1 SGDLS and CDR2 YYNGEE. CDR3 sequence (DNA): TGTGCCAGCAGCCCGACAGGGGCGAACACTGAAGCTTTCTTT. Translation: CASSPTGANTEAFF.

This clone was counted only a few times. The rearrangement links TRBV12-5 to TRBJ2-5; D possibly corresponds to TRBD1 (6 bases). CDR1 is LGHNT, CDR2 FRNRAP, per germline. The CDR3 covers 16 residues. Between the trimmed V and J ends, which lost 1 base and 5 bases, there was a span of 17 bases. The CDR3 nucleotides are TGTGCTAGTGGTTTGGGAACACAGGGAATGATGGAGACCCAGTACTTC. Encoded protein: CASGLGTQGMMETQYF.

The genes are TRBV7-6 and TRBJ2-2; D perhaps matches TRBD1 (6 bases). With 3 bases removed from V and 2 bases from J, the gap between germline ends came to 10 bases. CDR3 length: 15 amino acids. The germline V gene has CDR1 SGHVS and CDR2 FNYEAQ. The CDR3 nucleotides are TGTGCCAGCAGCTTCTGGACAGAAAACACCGGGGAGCTGTTTTTT. This encodes CASSFWTENTGELFF.

The rearrangement joins TRBV5-5 to TRBJ1-4, with 8 bases that match TRBD1. The CDR3 covers 14 residues. The V and J ends lost 1 base and 8 bases, in that order; junction bases with no gene match: 4. In germline, CDR1 is SGHKS, CDR2 YYEKEE (reference sequence). The CDR3 reads CASSLQGAEEKLFF. DNA of the CDR3: TGTGCCAGCAGCTTGCAGGGGGCTGAAGAAAAACTGTTTTTT.

The CDR3, as DNA: TGCGCCAGCAGCTTGGGACCACAGGGGCTCTCCTACGAGCAGTACTTC. Its translation is CASSLGPQGLSYEQYF. The V call is TRBV5-1, the J call TRBJ2-7; 7 bases agree with TRBD1. Germline loops: CDR1 SGHRS, CDR2 YFSETQ. The V segment lost 0 bases and the J segment 0 bases; nucleotides outside the gene matches: 6. The CDR3 runs 16 residues. Supplemented by reference TRBV5-1 and TRBJ2-7, the full variable domain reads KAGVTQTPRYLIKTRGQQVTLSCSPISGHRSVSWYQQTPGQGLQFLFEYFSETQRNKGNFPGRFSGRQFSNSRSEMNVSTLELGDSALYLCASSLGPQGLSYEQYFGPGTRLTVT.

The chain couples TRBV5-1 to TRBJ2-7, with a possible D match to TRBD1 (6 bases). V was clipped by 2 bases and J by 4 bases, with 13 bases between them. The CDR3 loop spans 14 amino acids. CDR1 is SGHRS and CDR2 is YFSETQ in the germline V gene. The CDR3 spells CASSFQGKEYEQYF. DNA of the CDR3: TGCGCCAGCAGCTTTCAGGGGAAGGAATACGAGCAGTACTTC.

Of note for this clone: This could be a read error, since a much larger clone is one nucleotide away. This chain joins TRBV2 and TRBJ2-5, with D possibly TRBD2 on 5 matching bases. This CDR3 has 16 residues. Germline values: CDR1 SNHLY, CDR2 FYNNEI. The CDR3 protein is CASSEVAGGSQEAQYF. In DNA, the CDR3 is TGTGCCAGCAGTGAAGTCGCCGGAGGCAGCCAAGAGGCCCAGTACTTC.

V and J are TRBV4-2 and TRBJ2-7; TRBD1 matches at 8 bases. Germline assignment: CDR1 LGHNA and CDR2 YNFKEQ. Trimming removed 5 bases from V and 4 bases from J; junction bases left unmatched: 4. This CDR3 is built from 13 residues. The CDR3 protein is CASSVNRGYEQYF. In nucleotides, the CDR3 is TGTGCCAGCAGCGTAAACAGGGGGTACGAGCAGTACTTC.